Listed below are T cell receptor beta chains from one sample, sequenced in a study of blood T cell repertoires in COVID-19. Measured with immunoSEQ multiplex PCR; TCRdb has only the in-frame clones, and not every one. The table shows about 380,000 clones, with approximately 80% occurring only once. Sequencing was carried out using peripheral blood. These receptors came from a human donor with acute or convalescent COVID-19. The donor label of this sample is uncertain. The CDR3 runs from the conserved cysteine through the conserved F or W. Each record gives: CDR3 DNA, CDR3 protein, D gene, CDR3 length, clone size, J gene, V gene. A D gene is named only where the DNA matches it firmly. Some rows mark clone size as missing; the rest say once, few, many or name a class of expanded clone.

CDR3nt: TGTGCCAGCAGCTTGGGGTCGAGCCCTGCCTACGAGCAGTACTTC
CDR3aa: CASSLGSSPAYEQYF
d_gene: .
len: 15
abundance: .
j_gene: TRBJ2-7
v_gene: TRBV5-4

CDR3nt: TGTGCCAGCAGCTCGGGACTGAACACCGGGGAGCTGTTTTTT
CDR3aa: CASSSGLNTGELFF
d_gene: .
len: 14
abundance: .
j_gene: TRBJ2-2
v_gene: TRBV7-9

CDR3nt: TGTGCCAGCAGTGATTGGCAGGGAAGCACAGATACGCAGTATTTT
CDR3aa: CASSDWQGSTDTQYF
d_gene: .
len: 15
abundance: .
j_gene: TRBJ2-3
v_gene: TRBV2

CDR3nt: TGTGCCAGCAGCACCTTGGACAGGGCCCCAAACATTCAGTACTTC
CDR3aa: CASSTLDRAPNIQYF
d_gene: TRBD1
len: 15
abundance: .
j_gene: TRBJ2-4
v_gene: TRBV7-6

CDR3nt: TGCGCCAGCAGCCCTACTAGCGGGGTTAACAATGAGCAGTTCTTC
CDR3aa: CASSPTSGVNNEQFF
d_gene: TRBD2
len: 15
abundance: .
j_gene: TRBJ2-1
v_gene: TRBV5-1

CDR3nt: TGTGCCAGCAGCTTAGGGGCCCGTGGGCAGGGGAGCTACTATGGCTACACCTTC
CDR3aa: CASSLGARGQGSYYGYTF
d_gene: .
len: 18
abundance: once
j_gene: TRBJ1-2
v_gene: TRBV7-8

CDR3nt: TGTGCCAGCAGCTTAGCGCGGATTAGAGGGACAGGAGATTGGGGGGCTTTCTTT
CDR3aa: CASSLARIRGTGDWGAFF
d_gene: TRBD1
len: 18
abundance: .
j_gene: TRBJ1-1
v_gene: TRBV7-9

CDR3nt: TGTGCCAGCAGCGTAAGGCGGGGAGGCAATCAGCCCCAGCATTTT
CDR3aa: CASSVRRGGNQPQHF
d_gene: .
len: 15
abundance: .
j_gene: TRBJ1-5
v_gene: TRBV7-2

CDR3nt: TGTGCCAGCAGCCACAGCTATGGCTACACCTTC
CDR3aa: CASSHSYGYTF
d_gene: .
len: 11
abundance: .
j_gene: TRBJ1-2
v_gene: TRBV7-9

CDR3nt: TGTGCCAGTAGTATCAGCGCCCACACTAATAAGGAAAGGGGCTACACCTTC
CDR3aa: CASSISAHTNKERGYTF
d_gene: .
len: 17
abundance: few
j_gene: TRBJ1-2
v_gene: TRBV19

CDR3nt: TGTGCCAGCAGCGGACAGGGGTTCCTTGAGCAGTTCTTC
CDR3aa: CASSGQGFLEQFF
d_gene: TRBD1
len: 13
abundance: .
j_gene: TRBJ2-1
v_gene: TRBV7-9

CDR3nt: TGTGCCAGCACTCAACAGACAGGGTTGGTACAGCCCCAGCATTTT
CDR3aa: CASTQQTGLVQPQHF
d_gene: TRBD1
len: 15
abundance: .
j_gene: TRBJ1-5
v_gene: TRBV6-5

CDR3nt: TGTGCCACCAGTGAAAGCCGGACTAGCGGGGGGAGCACAGATACGCAGTATTTT
CDR3aa: CATSESRTSGGSTDTQYF
d_gene: TRBD2
len: 18
abundance: .
j_gene: TRBJ2-3
v_gene: TRBV24-1

CDR3nt: TGTGCCAGCTCGCCCGACAGGGGAAGCACTGAAGCTTTCTTT
CDR3aa: CASSPDRGSTEAFF
d_gene: TRBD1
len: 14
abundance: .
j_gene: TRBJ1-1
v_gene: TRBV18

CDR3nt: TGTGCCAGCAGTGGGGTTCCCGGGACAGGAAACACTGAAGCTTTCTTT
CDR3aa: CASSGVPGTGNTEAFF
d_gene: TRBD1
len: 16
abundance: once
j_gene: TRBJ1-1
v_gene: TRBV25-1

CDR3nt: TGTGCCAGTAGTGCCTACAGGGGGCTGAACACTGAAGCTTTCTTT
CDR3aa: CASSAYRGLNTEAFF
d_gene: TRBD1
len: 15
abundance: .
j_gene: TRBJ1-1
v_gene: TRBV19

CDR3nt: TGTGCCAGCATGGCTAGCTCTAGCGGGGAGCTGTTTTTT
CDR3aa: CASMASSSGELFF
d_gene: .
len: 13
abundance: once
j_gene: TRBJ2-2
v_gene: TRBV9

CDR3nt: TGTGCCAGCAGTCCCCGGAGGGGGGGGACTGAAGCTTTCTTT
CDR3aa: CASSPRRGGTEAFF
d_gene: .
len: 14
abundance: .
j_gene: TRBJ1-1
v_gene: TRBV27

CDR3nt: TGTGCCAGCAGTGAACTCGAATATCAAGGGGCGGGGTATGGCTACACCTTC
CDR3aa: CASSELEYQGAGYGYTF
d_gene: .
len: 17
abundance: .
j_gene: TRBJ1-2
v_gene: TRBV6-1

CDR3nt: TGTGCCAGCAGTAGTCTCGAAGCGTTCCACGAGCAGTACTTC
CDR3aa: CASSSLEAFHEQYF
d_gene: .
len: 14
abundance: .
j_gene: TRBJ2-7
v_gene: TRBV5-8

CDR3nt: TGTGCCTGGAGCAGGGACAGGCCACACGAGCAGTACTTC
CDR3aa: CAWSRDRPHEQYF
d_gene: TRBD1
len: 13
abundance: .
j_gene: TRBJ2-7
v_gene: TRBV30

CDR3nt: TGCGCCAGCAGCTTGGGGACTAGCGGGAGAGAGACCCAGTACTTC
CDR3aa: CASSLGTSGRETQYF
d_gene: TRBD2
len: 15
abundance: few
j_gene: TRBJ2-5
v_gene: TRBV5-1

CDR3nt: TGTGCCAGCAGTGAGCGGGACAGGGGCAATCAGCCCCAGCATTTT
CDR3aa: CASSERDRGNQPQHF
d_gene: TRBD1
len: 15
abundance: .
j_gene: TRBJ1-5
v_gene: TRBV2

CDR3nt: TGTGCCAGCAGTGAAGGCGCGGGAGGGCAAGAGACCCAGTACTTC
CDR3aa: CASSEGAGGQETQYF
d_gene: TRBD2
len: 15
abundance: .
j_gene: TRBJ2-5
v_gene: TRBV2

CDR3nt: TGTGCCAGCAGCTTACAGCGGGACTACGAGCAGTACTTC
CDR3aa: CASSLQRDYEQYF
d_gene: TRBD2
len: 13
abundance: .
j_gene: TRBJ2-7
v_gene: TRBV7-2

CDR3nt: TGTGCCAGCTCACCCAACAGGGGGTCAACTAATGAAAAACTGTTTTTT
CDR3aa: CASSPNRGSTNEKLFF
d_gene: TRBD1
len: 16
abundance: few
j_gene: TRBJ1-4
v_gene: TRBV18

CDR3nt: TGTGCCAGCAGCCCTATGAACACTGAAGCTTTCTTT
CDR3aa: CASSPMNTEAFF
d_gene: .
len: 12
abundance: .
j_gene: TRBJ1-1
v_gene: TRBV3-1/TRBV3-2

CDR3nt: TGTGCCAGCAGCTTGGAGGCGTTCGGGAACATTCAGTACTTC
CDR3aa: CASSLEAFGNIQYF
d_gene: .
len: 14
abundance: .
j_gene: TRBJ2-4
v_gene: TRBV5-6

CDR3nt: TGTGCCAGCAGTTCGCTGACAGGTTGGTCCTACGAGCAGTACTTC
CDR3aa: CASSSLTGWSYEQYF
d_gene: .
len: 15
abundance: few
j_gene: TRBJ2-7
v_gene: TRBV28

CDR3nt: TGCGCCAGCAGCCATTTCGACAGGGATAATCGTGAAGCTTTCTTT
CDR3aa: CASSHFDRDNREAFF
d_gene: TRBD1
len: 15
abundance: .
j_gene: TRBJ1-1
v_gene: TRBV4-1

CDR3nt: TGTGCCAGCAGTCTGGGACAGGGGGGAGCAGATACGCAGTATTTT
CDR3aa: CASSLGQGGADTQYF
d_gene: TRBD1
len: 15
abundance: .
j_gene: TRBJ2-3
v_gene: TRBV27